These T cell receptor beta chains were read from a single sample in a study of CD8 T cells in Susac syndrome. MiXCR was run by TCRdb on the immunoSEQ multiplex PCR reads, yielding one entry per CDR3 protein. Of about 100,000 distinct CDR3 sequences listed, roughly 96% were seen once; the top ten hold 0.3%. Specimen: CD8+ T cells from PBMCs. The receptors were gathered from a human donor with Susac syndrome. The conserved cysteine and the conserved F or W are not part of the CDR3 here. The order of the fields is V gene, J gene, CDR3 length, D gene, CDR3 protein. A D gene is named only where the DNA matches it firmly.

v_gene: TRBV5-4
j_gene: TRBJ2-5
len: 12
d_gene: .
CDR3aa: ASRTAGDGETQY

v_gene: TRBV11-2
j_gene: TRBJ1-6
len: 14
d_gene: TRBD1
CDR3aa: ASSLDSGQKNSPLH

v_gene: TRBV19
j_gene: TRBJ1-5
len: 12
d_gene: .
CDR3aa: ASMVGAVNSPQH

v_gene: TRBV6-5
j_gene: TRBJ2-5
len: 11
d_gene: .
CDR3aa: ASTQGPQETQY

v_gene: TRBV7-9
j_gene: TRBJ2-7
len: 11
d_gene: .
CDR3aa: ASSPPGGRAVN

v_gene: TRBV3-1
j_gene: TRBJ1-4
len: 11
d_gene: .
CDR3aa: ASSQRGTEKLF

v_gene: TRBV6-5
j_gene: TRBJ1-1
len: 14
d_gene: .
CDR3aa: ASSYSPGALRTEAF

v_gene: TRBV12-3/TRBV12-4
j_gene: TRBJ2-7
len: 13
d_gene: TRBD1
CDR3aa: ASSPTGNPTYEQY

v_gene: TRBV12-3/TRBV12-4
j_gene: TRBJ2-7
len: 13
d_gene: TRBD1
CDR3aa: ASSPMDRGAGEQY

v_gene: TRBV15
j_gene: TRBJ1-4
len: 14
d_gene: .
CDR3aa: ATSRESAGAGEKLF

v_gene: TRBV29-1
j_gene: TRBJ2-1
len: 11
d_gene: TRBD2
CDR3aa: SGRTSGYNEQF

v_gene: TRBV20-1
j_gene: TRBJ2-3
len: 11
d_gene: .
CDR3aa: SARGQLGDTQY

v_gene: TRBV25-1
j_gene: TRBJ2-7
len: 11
d_gene: .
CDR3aa: ASSELGPLEQY

v_gene: TRBV29-1
j_gene: TRBJ1-2
len: 10
d_gene: .
CDR3aa: SVERGAHGYT

v_gene: TRBV5-4
j_gene: TRBJ2-3
len: 11
d_gene: .
CDR3aa: ASSLESTDTQY

v_gene: TRBV11-1
j_gene: TRBJ2-7
len: 10
d_gene: .
CDR3aa: ASSNSIYEQY

v_gene: TRBV3-1
j_gene: TRBJ2-1
len: 14
d_gene: .
CDR3aa: ASSQDRGLRDNEQF

v_gene: TRBV27
j_gene: TRBJ1-5
len: 12
d_gene: TRBD1
CDR3aa: ASSPTGPDQPQH

v_gene: TRBV27
j_gene: TRBJ1-2
len: 13
d_gene: .
CDR3aa: ASSFTWGTNYGYT

v_gene: TRBV5-1
j_gene: TRBJ2-7
len: 13
d_gene: .
CDR3aa: ASSLEGGPGSGQY

v_gene: TRBV11-2
j_gene: TRBJ1-3
len: 12
d_gene: TRBD1
CDR3aa: ASSSRDSGNTIY

v_gene: TRBV4-2
j_gene: TRBJ2-6
len: 15
d_gene: .
CDR3aa: ASSQSRGNSGANVLT

v_gene: TRBV20-1
j_gene: TRBJ2-5
len: 18
d_gene: .
CDR3aa: SARGAPRRTSGGTRETQY

v_gene: TRBV2
j_gene: TRBJ2-4
len: 11
d_gene: .
CDR3aa: ASSGQGSNIQY

v_gene: TRBV29-1
j_gene: TRBJ1-1
len: 12
d_gene: .
CDR3aa: SVGGRGAPTEAF

v_gene: TRBV9
j_gene: TRBJ2-1
len: 12
d_gene: TRBD2
CDR3aa: ASSVSGGAGEQF

v_gene: TRBV29-1
j_gene: TRBJ2-1
len: 14
d_gene: TRBD2
CDR3aa: SVEDPSGRENNEQF

v_gene: TRBV2
j_gene: TRBJ2-7
len: 11
d_gene: TRBD2
CDR3aa: ASGSGGPYEQY